What follows are 21 T cell receptor beta chains derived from one specimen sequenced in a study of blood T cell repertoires in COVID-19. Sequencing used immunoSEQ multiplex PCR; TCRdb keeps in-frame clones, though not all of them. Of approximately 100,000 clones listed, 88% are singletons. The specimen sequenced was peripheral blood. These TCRs come from a woman aged 55-69 years with acute or convalescent COVID-19.

V usage is TRBV5-1 and J usage is TRBJ1-1; D is possibly TRBD1 (5 bases). This CDR3 is 13 amino acids long. V was pared by 1 base and J by 4 bases, with 8 bases between. Per the germline V gene, CDR1 is SGHRS and CDR2 is YFSETQ. This chain's CDR3 is CASSLKGSTEAFF. The CDR3 coding sequence is TGCGCCAGCAGCTTGAAGGGGTCCACTGAAGCTTTCTTT.

This chain connects TRBV27 to TRBJ2-1; 15 positions agree with TRBD2. CDR3 size: 17 residues. Germline V lookup: CDR1 MNHEY, CDR2 SMNVEV (reference sequence). V gave up 5 bases and J gave up 4 bases; unmatched junction bases: 6. In nucleotides, the CDR3 is TGTGCCAGCAGTCCGGGGACTAGCGGGAGGAGGTACAATGAGCAGTTCTTC. Its translation is CASSPGTSGRRYNEQFF.

V and J are TRBV29-1 and TRBJ2-3; the match to TRBD1 covers 8 bases. Germline CDR1 is SQVTM and CDR2 is ANQGSEA. The CDR3 covers 14 residues. Trimming cost V 7 bases and J 2 bases; bases outside gene matches: 8. CDR3 in amino acids: CSARTGPLTDTQYF. For the CDR3, the DNA is TGCAGCGCCAGGACAGGGCCCCTCACAGATACGCAGTATTTT.

V gene TRBV7-9 combines with J gene TRBJ1-2; D perhaps matches TRBD1 (6 bases). V gave up 5 bases and J gave up 5 bases, with 15 bases separating them. Germline V gene data show CDR1 as SEHNR and CDR2 as FQNEAQ (reference sequence). The CDR3 consists of 14 residues. CDR3 residues: CASSIGTTGYGYTF. The CDR3 DNA is TGTGCCAGCAGCATAGGCACAACAGGGTATGGCTACACCTTC. Using reference TRBV7-9 and TRBJ1-2 for the parts outside the CDR3, the full variable domain is DTGVSQNPRHKITKRGQNVTFRCDPISEHNRLYWYRQTLGQGPEFLTYFQNEAQLEKSRLLSDRFSAERPKGSFSTLEIQRTEQGDSAMYLCASSIGTTGYGYTFGSGTRLTVV.

CDR3 loop: CASSLHRTGELFF. The CDR3 DNA is TGCGCCAGCAGCTTGCACAGGACCGGGGAGCTGTTTTTT. The chain carries TRBV5-1 and TRBJ2-2; tentative D call: TRBD1 (5 bases). V was shortened by 1 base and J by 5 bases, with 6 bases between the two germline ends. CDR1 and CDR2 (germline): SGHRS, YFSETQ. CDR3 length equals 13 residues.

The chain joins TRBV11-3 to TRBJ1-1; D call uncertain. The CDR3 covers 13 residues. The germline V gene encodes CDR1 SGHNT and CDR2 YENEEA. The V end was cut by 2 bases, the J end by 5 bases, with 9 bases between. CDR3 nucleotides: TGTGCCAGCAGCTTAAGGGAGAGGACTGAAGCTTTCTTT. It is translated as CASSLRERTEAFF.

The J gene is TRBJ2-3, the V gene TRBV20-1, with D hard to call. V lost 3 bases to trimming and J lost 10 bases, with 11 bases between them. This CDR3 spans 11 amino acids. The germline CDR1 and CDR2 sequences are DFQATT and SNEGSKA (reference sequence). The CDR3, as DNA: TGCAGTGCTAGGCCTGTCTCGGCGCAGTATTTT. Encoded protein: CSARPVSAQYF.

Here the CDR3 reads CSVEYSQGQETQYF. In DNA, the CDR3 is TGCAGCGTTGAATATTCACAGGGTCAAGAGACCCAGTACTTC. This chain links TRBV29-1 with TRBJ2-5, with D tentatively TRBD1 (6 bases). Trimming stripped 2 bases from V and 2 bases from J, with 12 bases between. The germline V gene encodes CDR1 SQVTM and CDR2 ANQGSEA. The CDR3 length is 14 residues.

Concerning this clone: An end of the junction differs from the germline gene, which may be a read error. The chain is built from TRBV2 and TRBJ2-5, with 7 bases matching TRBD1. The CDR3 spans 14 residues. Germline V gene data show CDR1 as SNHLY and CDR2 as FYNNEI. This CDR3 is CASREGGSGETLYF. The CDR3 DNA follows: TGTGCCAGCAGGGAAGGGGGCTCTGGAGAGACCCTGTACTTC.

The genes are TRBV3-1 (or the pseudogene TRBV3-2) and TRBJ1-6, with 8 bases lining up with TRBD1. The CDR3 extends over 16 amino acids. In germline, CDR1 is LGHDT, CDR2 YNNKEL (reference sequence). Trimming took 4 bases from V and 6 from J; bases not matched to a gene: 8. CDR3 residues: CASSPRQDRANSPLHF. For the CDR3, the DNA is TGTGCCAGCAGCCCTCGGCAGGACAGGGCTAATTCACCCCTCCACTTT.

The V gene is TRBV11-2, the J gene TRBJ2-5; 9 nucleotides align to TRBD2. Germline CDR1 is SGHAT and CDR2 is FQNNGV. Trimming cost V 6 bases and J 5 bases; bases outside gene matches: 13. CDR3 length equals 16 residues. The CDR3 here is CASSPVAGGPAETQYF. The CDR3 DNA reads TGTGCCAGCAGTCCTGTCGCGGGAGGGCCGGCTGAGACCCAGTACTTC. Filled out from reference TRBV11-2 and TRBJ2-5, the complete variable domain reads EAGVAQSPRYKIIEKRQSVAFWCNPISGHATLYWYQQILGQGPKLLIQFQNNGVVDDSQLPKDRFSAERLKGVDSTLKIQPAKLEDSAVYLCASSPVAGGPAETQYFGPGTRLLVL.

This chain links TRBV18 with TRBJ2-2; 11 positions match TRBD2. The CDR3 contains 16 residues. With V trimmed by 1 base and J by 6 bases, 4 bases remained unmatched. Per germline, CDR1 KGHSH and CDR2 LQKENI. The CDR3 DNA reads as TGTGCCAGCTCACCACTACTAGCGGGAGTGGCCGGGGAGCTGTTTTTT. This gives the protein CASSPLLAGVAGELFF.

The sample holds one count of this clone. The chain joins TRBV9 to TRBJ1-2; 7 nucleotides match TRBD1. Germline lookup yields CDR1 SGDLS and CDR2 YYNGEE. The CDR3 runs to 16 residues. J gave up 5 bases and V 4 bases, and 14 bases lay outside the gene matches. The CDR3 nucleotides are TGTGCCAGCAGCCTTGGACAGGCAGATCCAATTTATGGCTACACCTTC. It codes for CASSLGQADPIYGYTF.

The chain couples TRBV7-3 to TRBJ1-1; D not resolved. CDR1 is SGHTA, CDR2 FQGTGA, per germline. The CDR3 is 13 residues long. V lost 5 bases to trimming and J lost 7 bases, with 14 bases between them. The DNA of the CDR3 is TGTGCCAGCAGCGCGGGCCTGCGGGGTGAAGCTTTCTTT. This sequence encodes CASSAGLRGEAFF.

The J gene is TRBJ1-6, the V gene TRBV12-3 or TRBV12-4; D unclear. V was shortened by 5 bases and J by 5 bases, with 7 bases between the two germline ends. There are 13 residues in the CDR3. This CDR3 is CASSSPNNSPLHF. The CDR3 DNA sequence: TGTGCCAGCAGTAGCCCCAATAATTCACCCCTCCACTTT.

This chain uses TRBV7-2 with TRBJ2-1; TRBD2 might be the D (5 bases). The CDR3 has 13 amino acids. The germline V gene has CDR1 SGHTA and CDR2 FQGNSA. V was clipped by 4 bases and J by 7 bases, with 11 bases between them. The CDR3 DNA sequence: TGTGCCAGCAGCTCCCGGGGTGGGAATGAGCAGTTCTTC. This translates into CASSSRGGNEQFF.

CDR3 residues: CAWSKSGRANEQYV. The CDR3 nucleotides read TGTGCCTGGAGTAAGAGCGGACGAGCAAACGAGCAGTACGTC. J is TRBJ2-7 and V is TRBV30; weak D call: TRBD2 (5 bases). This CDR3 is 14 amino acids long. The germline V and J ends were trimmed by 2 bases and 5 bases, with 16 bases remaining between them. The germline CDR1 and CDR2 sequences are GTSNPN and SVGIG (reference sequence).

A few counts support this clone. The chain recombines TRBV5-1 with TRBJ2-1, with D possibly TRBD2 on 6 matching bases. V was cut by 7 bases and J by 7 bases, with 21 bases left in between. Germline V lookup: CDR1 SGHRS, CDR2 YFSETQ. CDR3 length: 15 amino acids. The CDR3 DNA reads as TGCGCCAGCTCCACCGCCGGGACTGCGGTTAATGAGCAGTTCTTC. Translated, it gives CASSTAGTAVNEQFF.

This chain links TRBV18 with TRBJ2-7; possible D gene TRBD1, 6 bases. Trimming left V 2 bases short and J 0 bases short, with 8 bases between. The CDR3 is 14 amino acids. The germline CDR1 and CDR2 sequences are KGHSH and LQKENI. The CDR3 loop is CASSPGQNSYEQYF. The CDR3 DNA is TGTGCCAGCTCACCAGGACAGAACTCCTACGAGCAGTACTTC.

V and J are TRBV10-3 and TRBJ2-7; 8 positions match TRBD2. The CDR3 extends over 15 amino acids. Looked up from germline, CDR1 is ENHRY and CDR2 is SYGVKD. Trimming took 4 bases from V and 6 from J; bases not matched to a gene: 11. CDR3 DNA sequence: TGTGCCATCAGTGTTCGGTCGGGGGGGGACGGCGAGCAGTACTTC. This encodes CAISVRSGGDGEQYF.

The V gene is TRBV19, the J gene TRBJ2-3, with D possibly TRBD1 on 6 matching bases. Germline V gene data show CDR1 as LNHDA and CDR2 as SQIVND (reference sequence). The CDR3 contains 15 residues. With 10 bases removed from V and 3 bases from J, the gap between germline ends came to 20 bases. CDR3: CAISRGSGWTDTQYF. CDR3 sequence (DNA): TGTGCCATTTCGAGGGGGTCCGGGTGGACAGATACGCAGTATTTT.